The 5 T cell receptor beta chains in this list originate from one sample, sequenced in a study of T-cell reconstitution after alpha-beta-depleted transplantation in children. TCRbeta library preparation incorporated unique molecular identifiers. Each CDR3 protein gets one entry after TCRdb re-called the PCR reads with MiXCR. Of 200,000 or so distinct CDR3 sequences listed, approximately 7% are singletons. The specimen was PBMCs, collected before TCRalphabeta/CD19-depleted stem cell transplant. The receptor set was obtained from a boy between 2 and 10 years old with acute lymphoblastic leukemia, due to receive a stem cell transplant.

This chain links TRBV5-1 with TRBJ2-7; D not certain. In germline, CDR1 is SGHRS, CDR2 YFSETQ. Deletions cut 2 bases from V and 7 bases from J, with 7 bases between. CDR3 length: 11 residues. CDR3 DNA sequence: TGCGCCAGCAGCTTAACGAGTGAGCAGTACTTC. Amino acids: CASSLTSEQYF.

The chain carries TRBV19 and TRBJ1-3; D uncertain. The V end was cut by 7 bases, the J end by 0 bases, with 10 bases between. In germline, CDR1 is LNHDA, CDR2 SQIVND (reference sequence). The CDR3 has 14 residues. CDR3 region: CASIPGSSGNTIYF. The CDR3 nucleotides are TGTGCCAGTATACCGGGCAGCTCTGGAAACACCATATATTTT.

A few counts support this clonotype. The chain recombines TRBV6-5 with TRBJ1-3; D is ambiguous. Germline CDR1 MNHEY, CDR2 SVGAGI. The CDR3 runs to 14 residues. Trimming cost V 7 bases and J 0 bases, with 10 bases left between them. CDR3 in DNA: TGTGCCAGCACGTCCCGGAACTCTGGAAACACCATATATTTT. This translates into CASTSRNSGNTIYF.

This clonotype has at least ten counts. This sequence joins TRBV29-1 and TRBJ2-7, with TRBD1 as a possible D gene (5 bases). The CDR3 is made up of 12 amino acids. CDR1 and CDR2 (germline): SQVTM, ANQGSEA. Trimming pared 3 bases from V and 9 bases from J, leaving 15 bases between. The CDR3 sequence: CSVDDKGRGQYF. The CDR3 DNA is TGCAGCGTTGATGACAAGGGGCGCGGGCAGTACTTC.

This clonotype appeared many times. This chain links TRBV3-1 with TRBJ1-5; no definite D call. This CDR3 contains 15 residues. V lost 1 base and J 3 bases, leaving 10 bases between the germline ends. Germline V gene lookup returns CDR1 LGHDT and CDR2 YNNKEL (reference sequence). CDR3 nucleotide sequence: TGTGCCAGCAGCCAAGTTTCGGGGATCAATCAGCCCCAGCATTTT. Amino acids: CASSQVSGINQPQHF. The whole variable domain, filled in from reference TRBV3-1 and TRBJ1-5, reads DTAVSQTPKYLVTQMGNDKSIKCEQNLGHDTMYWYKQDSKKFLKIMFSYNNKELIINETVPNRFSPKSPDKAHLNLHINSLELGDSAVYFCASSQVSGINQPQHFGDGTRLSIL.